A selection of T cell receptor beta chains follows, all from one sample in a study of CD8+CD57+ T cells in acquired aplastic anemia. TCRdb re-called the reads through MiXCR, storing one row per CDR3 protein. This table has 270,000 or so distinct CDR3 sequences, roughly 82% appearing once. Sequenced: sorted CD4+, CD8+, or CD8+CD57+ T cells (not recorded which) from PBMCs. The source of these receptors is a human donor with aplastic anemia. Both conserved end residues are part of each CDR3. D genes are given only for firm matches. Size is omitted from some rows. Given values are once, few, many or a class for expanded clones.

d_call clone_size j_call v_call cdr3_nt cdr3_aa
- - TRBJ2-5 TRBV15 TGTGCCACCAGCAGCCGCGGCCGACACGAGGAGCAGTACTTC CATSSRGRHEEQYF
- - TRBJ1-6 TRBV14 TGTGCCAGCAGCCAGGCCGGTTATTCATACGTCCACTTT CASSQAGYSYVHF
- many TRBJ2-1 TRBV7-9 TGTGCAGGTCAGAGCTCCTACAATGAGCAGTTCTTC CAGQSSYNEQFF
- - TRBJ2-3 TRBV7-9 TGTGCCAGCAGCTCCGCAGATACGCAGTATATTGGCTATTTT CASSSADTQYIGYF
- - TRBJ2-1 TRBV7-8 TGTGCCAGCAGCCCCCGCCTAGCCTTTGTCGGTGAGCAGTTCTTC CASSPRLAFVGEQFF
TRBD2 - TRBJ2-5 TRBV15 TGTAGCAGCAGCAGAGGCAGCGGGGAAGAGACCCAGTACTTC CSSSRGSGEETQYF
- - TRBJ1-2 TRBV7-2 TGTGCCAGCAGCTTAGCGACCGGGGGCCCCTATGGCTACACCTTC CASSLATGGPYGYTF
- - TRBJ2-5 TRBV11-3 TGTGCCACCAGCCAAGGCCCCGCCCGAGAGACCCAGTACTTC CATSQGPARETQYF
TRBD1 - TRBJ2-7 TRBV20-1 TGCAGTGCCTACGGGACAGCCAGGCCCTACGAGCAGTACTTC CSAYGTARPYEQYF
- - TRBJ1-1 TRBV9 TGTGCCAGCGGCGTACCCGTAGACGCCGTATTTTGGCTCTTT CASGVPVDAVFWLF
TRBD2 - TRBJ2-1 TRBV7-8 TGTGCCAGCAGCTTACCGGGAGGCGGGGAGACGCAGTATCAGTTCTTC CASSLPGGGETQYQFF
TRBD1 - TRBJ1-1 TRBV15 TGTGCCACCAGCAGAGACCCCAACAGGGGCCGAAACACTGAAGCTTTCTTT CATSRDPNRGRNTEAFF
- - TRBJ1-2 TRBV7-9 TGTGCCAGCAGTAAACACTCCGACGCCGCTTATCGCTACACCTTC CASSKHSDAAYRYTF
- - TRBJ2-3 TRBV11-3 TGTGCCAGCAGCTTCGATCTGGCAGGAGTGGGAGATACGCAGTATTTT CASSFDLAGVGDTQYF
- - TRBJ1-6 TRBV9 TGTGCCAGCAGCTTGGGCAGGGGCGGATATAATACACCCCTCCACTTT CASSLGRGGYNTPLHF
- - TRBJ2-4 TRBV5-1 TGCGCCAGCAGCGGGGTAGGGAACGATCAGTACTTC CASSGVGNDQYF
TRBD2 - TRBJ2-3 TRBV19 TGTGCCAGTAGTATAACTAGCGGAGGCGACAATACGCAGTATTTT CASSITSGGDNTQYF
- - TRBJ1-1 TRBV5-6 TGTGCCAGCAGCTTAGGGAAGTCAGGGAACACTGAAGCTTTCTTT CASSLGKSGNTEAFF
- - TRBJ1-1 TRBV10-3 TGTGCCATCAGCGGGGAGGGGGGGACCAACACGGAAGCTTTCTTT CAISGEGGTNTEAFF
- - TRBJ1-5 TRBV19 TGTGCCAGTACCAGGCCTTGGGAACAGGACAGCAATCCGCCCCAGTTT CASTRPWEQDSNPPQF
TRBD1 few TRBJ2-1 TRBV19 TGTGCCAGTAGTGGGACAGGGACTTCGTCAGATGAGCAGTTCTTC CASSGTGTSSDEQFF
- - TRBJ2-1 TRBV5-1 TGCGCCAGCAGCTCACAGGGAAATGAGCAGTTCTTC CASSSQGNEQFF
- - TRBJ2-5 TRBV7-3 TGTGCCAGCAGCTTAGGGTTGGGAGAGACCCAGTACTTC CASSLGLGETQYF
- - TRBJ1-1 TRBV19 TGTGCCAGCAGCATAGATCGGGACCGGTACAATGATGATTTGTTC CASSIDRDRYNDDLF
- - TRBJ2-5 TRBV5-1 TGCGCCAGCAGCTTGCGTACAGGAGAGAAAGAGACCCAGTACTTC CASSLRTGEKETQYF
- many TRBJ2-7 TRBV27 TGTGCCAGCAGTTTGATCGGCGGCAGCTACGAGCAGTACTTC CASSLIGGSYEQYF
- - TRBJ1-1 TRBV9 TGTGCCAGCAGCTTAGATCTGGGGCTGAGCAATGCACCTTTCTTT CASSLDLGLSNAPFF